This T cell receptor beta chain was sequenced in a study of blood T cell repertoires in COVID-19. The wider study: The cDNA or gDNA used as material had been derived from T cells, B-cell-depleted T cells, or PBMCs.

This clone was seen a few times. How the authors handled the data: Researchers report that nucleated cell counts were estimated from reference gene primer amplification. Method: immunoSEQ multiplex PCR; TCRdb's copy keeps in-frame clones and lacks some. V and J calls plus clone size are reproduced from that table; the DNA served to infer D and trimming. The table includes 180,000 or so clones, more than 80% detected once. After removal of 7 bases from V and 5 bases from J, the junction contained 4 bases not matched to a gene. The germline gives CDR1 LNHDA, CDR2 SQIVND (reference sequence). The CDR3 has 14 residues.

The rearrangement links TRBV19 to TRBJ2-2; the match to TRBD2 covers 10 bases. The TCR originated in a woman aged 60-75 years with acute or convalescent COVID-19. The source material was peripheral blood. CDR3 protein: CASNSAGGTGELFF. CDR3 bases: TGTGCCAGTAACTCAGCGGGAGGGACCGGGGAGCTGTTTTTT.